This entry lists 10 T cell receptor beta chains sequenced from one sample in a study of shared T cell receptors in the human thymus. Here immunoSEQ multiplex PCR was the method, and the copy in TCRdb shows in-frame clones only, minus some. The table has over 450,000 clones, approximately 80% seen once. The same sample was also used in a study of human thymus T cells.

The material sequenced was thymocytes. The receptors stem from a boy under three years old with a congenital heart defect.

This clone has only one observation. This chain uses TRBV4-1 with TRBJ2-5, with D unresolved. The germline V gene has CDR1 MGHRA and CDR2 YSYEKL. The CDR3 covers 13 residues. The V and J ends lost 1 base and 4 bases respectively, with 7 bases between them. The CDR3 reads CASSQVPGETQYF. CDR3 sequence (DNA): TGCGCCAGCAGCCAAGTACCCGGAGAGACCCAGTACTTC.

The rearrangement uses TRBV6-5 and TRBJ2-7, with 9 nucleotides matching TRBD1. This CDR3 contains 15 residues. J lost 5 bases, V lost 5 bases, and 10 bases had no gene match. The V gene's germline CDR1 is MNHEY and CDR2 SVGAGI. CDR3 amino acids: CASSGKGQGRNEQYF. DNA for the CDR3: TGTGCCAGCAGTGGGAAGGGACAGGGTAGGAACGAGCAGTACTTC.

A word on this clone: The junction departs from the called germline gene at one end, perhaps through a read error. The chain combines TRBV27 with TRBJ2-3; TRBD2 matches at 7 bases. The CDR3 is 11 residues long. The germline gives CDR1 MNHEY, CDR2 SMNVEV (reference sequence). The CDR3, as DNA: TGTGCCAGCAGTTTATTTGGACTAGTGTCTTTT. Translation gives CASSLFGLVSF.

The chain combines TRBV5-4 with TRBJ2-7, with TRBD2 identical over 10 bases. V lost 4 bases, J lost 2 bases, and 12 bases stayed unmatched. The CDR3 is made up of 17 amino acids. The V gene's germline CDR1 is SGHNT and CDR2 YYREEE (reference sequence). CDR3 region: CASSRGASGGRPYEQYF. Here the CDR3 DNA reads TGTGCCAGCAGCCGGGGGGCTAGCGGGGGTCGGCCCTACGAGCAGTACTTC.

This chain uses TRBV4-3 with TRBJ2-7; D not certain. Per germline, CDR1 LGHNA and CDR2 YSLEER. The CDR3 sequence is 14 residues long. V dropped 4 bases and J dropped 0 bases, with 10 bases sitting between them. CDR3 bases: TGCGCCAGCAGCCGTCAGGAAAGCTCCTACGAGCAGTACTTC. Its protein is CASSRQESSYEQYF.

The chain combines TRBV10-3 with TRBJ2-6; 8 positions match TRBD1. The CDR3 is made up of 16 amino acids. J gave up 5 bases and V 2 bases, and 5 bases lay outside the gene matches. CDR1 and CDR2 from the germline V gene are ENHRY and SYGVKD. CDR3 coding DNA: TGTGCCATCAGTGAGCCCGGACAGGGTCGGGCCAACGTCCTGACTTTC. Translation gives CAISEPGQGRANVLTF.

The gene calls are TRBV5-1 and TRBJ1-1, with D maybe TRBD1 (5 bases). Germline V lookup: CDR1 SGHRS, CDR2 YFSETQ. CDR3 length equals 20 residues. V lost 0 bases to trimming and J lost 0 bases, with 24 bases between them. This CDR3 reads CASSLVRGKGTTSMNTEAFF. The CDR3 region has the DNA TGCGCCAGCAGCTTGGTGCGGGGTAAGGGGACTACCTCCATGAACACTGAAGCTTTCTTT.

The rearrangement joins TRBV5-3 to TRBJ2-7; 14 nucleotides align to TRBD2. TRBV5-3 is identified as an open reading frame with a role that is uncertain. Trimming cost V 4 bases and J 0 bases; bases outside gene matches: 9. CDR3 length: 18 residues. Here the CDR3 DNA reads TGTGCCAGAAGCCAGGGACTAGCGGGAGTTAGGAGCTCCTACGAGCAGTACTTC. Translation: CARSQGLAGVRSSYEQYF.

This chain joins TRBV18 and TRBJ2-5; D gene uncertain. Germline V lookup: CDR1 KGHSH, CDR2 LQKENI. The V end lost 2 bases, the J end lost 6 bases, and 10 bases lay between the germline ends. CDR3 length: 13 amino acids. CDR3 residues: CASSPTRVKTQYF. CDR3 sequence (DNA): TGTGCCAGCTCACCAACCCGGGTCAAGACCCAGTACTTC.

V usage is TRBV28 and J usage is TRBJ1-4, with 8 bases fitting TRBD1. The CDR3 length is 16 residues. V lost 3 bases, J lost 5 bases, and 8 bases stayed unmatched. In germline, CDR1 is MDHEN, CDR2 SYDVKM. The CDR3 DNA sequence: TGTGCCAGCAGTTTCTACCTACAGGGGGAGAATGAAAAACTGTTTTTT. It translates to CASSFYLQGENEKLFF.